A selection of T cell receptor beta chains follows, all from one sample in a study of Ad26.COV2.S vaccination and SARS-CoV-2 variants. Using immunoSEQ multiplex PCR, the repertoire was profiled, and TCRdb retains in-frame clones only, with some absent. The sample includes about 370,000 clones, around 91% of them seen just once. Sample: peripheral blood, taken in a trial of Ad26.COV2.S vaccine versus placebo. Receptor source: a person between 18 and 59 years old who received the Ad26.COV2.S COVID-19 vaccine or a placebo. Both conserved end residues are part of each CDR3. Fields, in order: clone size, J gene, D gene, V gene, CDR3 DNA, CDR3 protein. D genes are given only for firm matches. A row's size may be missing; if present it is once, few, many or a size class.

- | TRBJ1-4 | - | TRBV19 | TGTGCCACTAGTGGTCGGAGTGAAAAACTGTTTTTT | CATSGRSEKLFF
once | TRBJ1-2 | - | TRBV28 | TGTGCCGCTTCCTCAGGGGCGCGAACACTTATTAACTATGGCTACACCTTC | CAASSGARTLINYGYTF
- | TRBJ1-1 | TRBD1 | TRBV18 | TGTGCCAGCTCACCAACGGGCAGGGGGATAGCTTTCTTT | CASSPTGRGIAFF
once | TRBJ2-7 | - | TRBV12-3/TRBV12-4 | TGTGCCAGTGGGGACGGAGCCTACGAGCAGTACTTC | CASGDGAYEQYF
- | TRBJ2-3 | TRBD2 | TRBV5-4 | TGTGCCAGCAGCGGGGGACTAGGGAAAGATACGCAGTATTTT | CASSGGLGKDTQYF
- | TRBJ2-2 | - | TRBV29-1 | TGCAGCGTTAGAGCGGGTTTCGGCACCGGGGAGCTGTTTTTT | CSVRAGFGTGELFF
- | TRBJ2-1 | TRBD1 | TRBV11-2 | TGTGCCAGCAGTTTTCCCCGGGACAGGGAGGGGTATGAGCAGTTCTTC | CASSFPRDREGYEQFF
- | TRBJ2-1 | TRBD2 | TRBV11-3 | TGTGCCAGCAGCTCCGGACTAGCGGGCGAGCAGTTCTTC | CASSSGLAGEQFF
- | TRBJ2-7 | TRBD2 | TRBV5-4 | TGTGCCAGCAGCTTATTGCGGGAGCGAGACGAGCAGTACTTC | CASSLLRERDEQYF
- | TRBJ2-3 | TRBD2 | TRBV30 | TGTGCCTGGAGTCAGACTAGCGGGGGCCCCGGAGATACGCAGTATTTT | CAWSQTSGGPGDTQYF
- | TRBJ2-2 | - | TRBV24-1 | TGTGCCACCAGTGACCTTCGGGAGCCCGGGGAGCTGTTTTTT | CATSDLREPGELFF
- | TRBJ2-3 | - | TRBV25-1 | TGTGCCAGCAGTGGTCAGGCTAGCACAGATACGCAGTATTTT | CASSGQASTDTQYF
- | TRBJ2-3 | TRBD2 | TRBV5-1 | TGCGCCAGTCGGACTAGCGGGAGTACAGATACGCAGTATTTT | CASRTSGSTDTQYF
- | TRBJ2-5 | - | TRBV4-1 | TGCGCCAGCAGCCAAACTAGTTGGGAGACCCAGTACTTC | CASSQTSWETQYF
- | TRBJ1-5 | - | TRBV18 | TGTGCCAGCTCACCGAGGTGGAAGGAAGGTCAGCCCCAGCATTTT | CASSPRWKEGQPQHF
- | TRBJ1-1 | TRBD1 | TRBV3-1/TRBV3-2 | TGTGCCAGCAGCCGGAGTCCCGGGACAGGGAGCACTGAAGCTTTCTTT | CASSRSPGTGSTEAFF
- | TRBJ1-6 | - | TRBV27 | TGTGCCAGCAGCGGTGTTCGTGATTCACCCCTCCACTTT | CASSGVRDSPLHF
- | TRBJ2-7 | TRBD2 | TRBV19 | TGTGCCAGTAGGTCATTAGCGGGAGTTTCCTACGAGCAGTACTTC | CASRSLAGVSYEQYF
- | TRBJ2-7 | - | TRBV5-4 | TGTGCCAGCAGCTCCCATCTGGCTAGGACCGAGCAGTACTTC | CASSSHLARTEQYF
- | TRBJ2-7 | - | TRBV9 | TGTGCCAGCAGCGTAGGGGGCGGGGCAGCCTACGAGCAGTACTTC | CASSVGGGAAYEQYF
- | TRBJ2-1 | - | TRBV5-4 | TGTGCCAGCAGCTTATACGGGACTGCGGCCGAGGGGGAGCAGTTCTTC | CASSLYGTAAEGEQFF
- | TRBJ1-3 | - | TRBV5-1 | TGCGCCAGCAGCTTGGTTCCTGCCTCTGGAAACACCATATATTTT | CASSLVPASGNTIYF
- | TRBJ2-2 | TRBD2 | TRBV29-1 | TGCAGCGTTGGAATACTAGCGGGGGACACCGGGGAGCTGTTTTTT | CSVGILAGDTGELFF
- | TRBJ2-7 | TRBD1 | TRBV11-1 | TGTGCCAGCAGCTTAGCGCGGACAGGGGGGAAGGAGCAGTACTTC | CASSLARTGGKEQYF
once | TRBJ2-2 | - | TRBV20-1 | TGCGGGGGATTCGACGGGGAGCTGTTTTTT | CGGFDGELFF
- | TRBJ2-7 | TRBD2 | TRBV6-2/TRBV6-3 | TGTGCCAGCAGTCCCCCCGCGGGGGGCGAGCAGTACTTC | CASSPPAGGEQYF
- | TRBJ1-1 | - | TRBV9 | TGTGCCAGCAGCTCCCTGCGGGGGGAGGCTTTCTTT | CASSSLRGEAFF
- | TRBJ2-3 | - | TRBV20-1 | TGCAGTGCTAGTAACAGGGGAGGAGCAGATACGCAGTATTTT | CSASNRGGADTQYF
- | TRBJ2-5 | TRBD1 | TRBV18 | TGTGCCAGCTCATCTCCGGGACAGGGCTCTTCAGGGACCCAGTACTTC | CASSSPGQGSSGTQYF
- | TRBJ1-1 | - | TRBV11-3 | TGTGCCAGCGGGTCAAAGAACACTGAAGCTTTCTTT | CASGSKNTEAFF
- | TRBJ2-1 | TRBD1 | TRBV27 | TGTGCCAATACTGGGCACCGGGACAGGGGGCCCTGGGAGCAGTTCTTC | CANTGHRDRGPWEQFF
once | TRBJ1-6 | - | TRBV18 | TGTGCCAGCTCCCCCGACAGGACCTATAATTCACCCCTCCACTTT | CASSPDRTYNSPLHF
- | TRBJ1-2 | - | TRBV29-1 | TGCAGCGTTGGGCAGGGAGCTAACTATGGCTACACCTTC | CSVGQGANYGYTF
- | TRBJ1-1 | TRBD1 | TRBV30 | TGTGCCTGGACCGGGACAGGGGGCACTGAAGCTTTCTTT | CAWTGTGGTEAFF
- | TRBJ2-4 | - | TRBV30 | TGTGCCTGGAGTGTACTGCGGCGGGACTTTCAGTACTTC | CAWSVLRRDFQYF
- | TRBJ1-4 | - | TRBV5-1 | TGCGCCAGCAGCGTTGGTGGGCTGAGGGAAAAACTGTTTTTT | CASSVGGLREKLFF
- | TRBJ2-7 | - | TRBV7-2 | TGTGCCAGCAGCTTAGTAGGTTTCGGGAGCTCCTACGAGCAGTACTTC | CASSLVGFGSSYEQYF
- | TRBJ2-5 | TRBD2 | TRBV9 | TGTGCCAGCAGCGGTAGCGGGGTGGAGACCCAGTACTTC | CASSGSGVETQYF
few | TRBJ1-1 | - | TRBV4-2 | TGTGCCAGCAGCCAAGAAGCGAGAACCAACACTGAAGCTTTCTTT | CASSQEARTNTEAFF
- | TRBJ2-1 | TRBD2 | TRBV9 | TGTGCCAGCAGCGAGCGGGAGCGGGGGAATGAGCAGTTCTTC | CASSERERGNEQFF
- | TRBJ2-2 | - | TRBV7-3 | TGTGCCAGCAGCTTAAACGGTCCAAACACCGGGGAGCTGTTTTTT | CASSLNGPNTGELFF
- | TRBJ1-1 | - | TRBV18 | TGTGCCAGCTCACCGCCGGGGAACACTGAAGCTTTCTTT | CASSPPGNTEAFF
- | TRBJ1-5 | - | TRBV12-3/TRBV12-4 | TGTGCCAGCAGTCCATCAGGGACTCAGCCCCAGCATTTT | CASSPSGTQPQHF
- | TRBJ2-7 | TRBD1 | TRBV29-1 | TGCAGCGTGGGACAGGTGGGTTACGAGCAGTACTTC | CSVGQVGYEQYF
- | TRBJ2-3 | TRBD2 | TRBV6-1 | TGTGCCACCAGTGGGTCTAGCGGGAGCATTACAGATACGCAGTATTTT | CATSGSSGSITDTQYF
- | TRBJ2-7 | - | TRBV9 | TGTGCCAGCAGCATCTCCGGGGGAGGAGGGGAGCAGTACTTC | CASSISGGGGEQYF
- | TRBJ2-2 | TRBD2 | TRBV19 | TGTGCCAGTAGAGGGAGGGCAACCGGGGAGCTGTTTTTT | CASRGRATGELFF
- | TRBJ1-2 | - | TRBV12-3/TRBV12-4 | TGTGCCAGCAGTTTAGGGGGGGACTATGGCTACACCTTC | CASSLGGDYGYTF
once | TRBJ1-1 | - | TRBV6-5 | TGTGCCAGCAGTTACAGTGCGCTGACTGAAGCTTTCTTT | CASSYSALTEAFF